This T cell receptor beta chain is drawn from a study of T cell repertoires in cytomegalovirus infection. Study-wide points: Summed public TCR beta family frequency identified CMV carriers bearing the relevant HLA.

In germline, CDR1 is GTSNPN, CDR2 SVGIG (reference sequence). The CDR3 sequence is 13 residues long. V lost 2 bases to trimming and J lost 5 bases, with 12 bases between them. This clonotype was counted many times. Its target is unknown. TCRdb redid the calling of the reads with MiXCR, one entry per CDR3 protein. Found here are under 200,000 distinct CDR3 sequences, 7.5% to 10% of them singletons; the top ten hold 4.6%. The chain is built from TRBV30 and TRBJ1-1, with D possibly being TRBD1 (5 bases). The sequencing input was PBMCs. The TCR sequence derives from a human donor in good health (CMV status not recorded). Some clones in this sample may be carry-over from other donors' samples. The CDR3 here is CAWSLGARTEAFF. CDR3 sequence (DNA): TGTGCCTGGAGTCTAGGGGCTAGGACTGAAGCTTTCTTT.